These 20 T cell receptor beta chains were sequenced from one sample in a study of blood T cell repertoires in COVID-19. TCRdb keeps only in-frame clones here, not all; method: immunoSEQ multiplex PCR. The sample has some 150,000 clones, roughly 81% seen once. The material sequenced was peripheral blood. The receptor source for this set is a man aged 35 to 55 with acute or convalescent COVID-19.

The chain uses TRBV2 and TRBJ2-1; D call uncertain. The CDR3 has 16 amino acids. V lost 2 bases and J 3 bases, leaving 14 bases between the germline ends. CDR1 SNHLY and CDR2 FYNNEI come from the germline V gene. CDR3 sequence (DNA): TGTGCCAGCAGTGAAATGGCACAGCTTTTCTACAATGAGCAGTTCTTC. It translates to CASSEMAQLFYNEQFF.

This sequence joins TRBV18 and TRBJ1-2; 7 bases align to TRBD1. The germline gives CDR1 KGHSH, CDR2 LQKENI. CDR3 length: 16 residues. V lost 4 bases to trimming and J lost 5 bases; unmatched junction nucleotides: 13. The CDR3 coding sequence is TGTGCCAGCTCACTGGGGACAGCGGGGGAACCTTATGGCTACACCTTC. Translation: CASSLGTAGEPYGYTF.

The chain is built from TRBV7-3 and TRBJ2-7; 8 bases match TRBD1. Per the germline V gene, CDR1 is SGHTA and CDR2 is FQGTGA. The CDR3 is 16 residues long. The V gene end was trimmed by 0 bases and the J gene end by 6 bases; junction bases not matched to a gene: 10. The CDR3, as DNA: TGTGCCAGCAGCTTAACTCCCTCGACAGGGGCGGGCGAGCAGTACTTC. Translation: CASSLTPSTGAGEQYF. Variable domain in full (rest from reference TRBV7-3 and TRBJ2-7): GAGVSQTPSNKVTEKGKYVELRCDPISGHTALYWYRQSLGQGPEFLIYFQGTGAADDSGLPNDRFFAVRPEGSVSTLKIQRTERGDSAVYLCASSLTPSTGAGEQYFGPGTRLTVT.

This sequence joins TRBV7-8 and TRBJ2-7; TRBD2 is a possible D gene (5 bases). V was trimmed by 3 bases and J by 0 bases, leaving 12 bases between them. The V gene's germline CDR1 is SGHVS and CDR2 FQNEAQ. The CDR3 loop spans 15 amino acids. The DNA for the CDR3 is TGTGCCAGCAGCTTTGGGGTCGGGGTCTCCTACGAGCAGTACTTC. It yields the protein CASSFGVGVSYEQYF.

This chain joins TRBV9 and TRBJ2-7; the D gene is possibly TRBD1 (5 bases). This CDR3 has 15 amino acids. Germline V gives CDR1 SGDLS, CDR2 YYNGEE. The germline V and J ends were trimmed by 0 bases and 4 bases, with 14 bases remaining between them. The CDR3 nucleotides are TGTGCCAGCAGCGTAGAGGGGAACCTTGGTTACGAGCAGTACTTC. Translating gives CASSVEGNLGYEQYF.

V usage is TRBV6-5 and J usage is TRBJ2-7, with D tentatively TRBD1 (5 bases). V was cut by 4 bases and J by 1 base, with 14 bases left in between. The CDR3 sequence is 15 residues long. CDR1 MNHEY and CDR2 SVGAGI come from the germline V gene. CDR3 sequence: CASSSQTVRSYEQYF. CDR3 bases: TGTGCCAGCAGTTCCCAGACAGTGAGGTCCTACGAGCAGTACTTC.

CDR3 loop: CASSSRDTFTGNEQFF. DNA for the CDR3: TGTGCCAGCAGTTCCCGGGACACATTCACAGGCAATGAGCAGTTCTTC. V gene TRBV27 combines with J gene TRBJ2-1; a weak D match, TRBD1 (6 bases). The CDR3 runs to 16 residues. CDR1 and CDR2 from the germline V gene are MNHEY and SMNVEV (reference sequence). The V and J ends lost 4 bases and 6 bases respectively, with 19 bases between them.

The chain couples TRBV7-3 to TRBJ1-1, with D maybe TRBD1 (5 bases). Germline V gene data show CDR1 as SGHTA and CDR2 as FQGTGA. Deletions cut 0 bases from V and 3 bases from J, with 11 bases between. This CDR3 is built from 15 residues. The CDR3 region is CASSLTGGTYTEAFF. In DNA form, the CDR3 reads TGTGCCAGCAGCTTAACGGGGGGAACGTACACTGAAGCTTTCTTT.

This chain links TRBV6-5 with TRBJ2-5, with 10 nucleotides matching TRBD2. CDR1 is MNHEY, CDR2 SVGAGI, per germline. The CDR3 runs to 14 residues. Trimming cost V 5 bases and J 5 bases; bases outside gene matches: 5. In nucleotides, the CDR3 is TGTGCCAGCAGTACGAGCGGGGGGGATGAGACCCAGTACTTC. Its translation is CASSTSGGDETQYF.

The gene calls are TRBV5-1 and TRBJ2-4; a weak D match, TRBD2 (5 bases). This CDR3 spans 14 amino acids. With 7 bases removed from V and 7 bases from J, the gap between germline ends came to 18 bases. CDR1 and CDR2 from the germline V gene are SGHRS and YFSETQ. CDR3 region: CASSELSGENIQYF. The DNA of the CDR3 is TGCGCCAGCTCCGAATTGTCCGGGGAGAACATTCAGTACTTC. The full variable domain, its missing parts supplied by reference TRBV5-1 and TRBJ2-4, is KAGVTQTPRYLIKTRGQQVTLSCSPISGHRSVSWYQQTPGQGLQFLFEYFSETQRNKGNFPGRFSGRQFSNSRSEMNVSTLELGDSALYLCASSELSGENIQYFGAGTRLSVL.

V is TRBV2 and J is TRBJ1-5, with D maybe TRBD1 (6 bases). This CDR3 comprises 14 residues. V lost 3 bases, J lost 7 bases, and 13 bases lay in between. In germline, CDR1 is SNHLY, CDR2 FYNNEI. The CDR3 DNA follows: TGTGCCAGCAGTGAGGGGGGGGCTGGACAGCCCCAGCATTTT. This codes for CASSEGGAGQPQHF.

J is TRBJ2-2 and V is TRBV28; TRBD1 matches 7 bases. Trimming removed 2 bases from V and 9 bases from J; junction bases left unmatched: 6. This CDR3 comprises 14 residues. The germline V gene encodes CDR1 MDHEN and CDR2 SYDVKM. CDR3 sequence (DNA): TGTGCCAGCAGTTTACCTAAGGGGGCGCGGGAGCTGTTTTTT. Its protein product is CASSLPKGARELFF.

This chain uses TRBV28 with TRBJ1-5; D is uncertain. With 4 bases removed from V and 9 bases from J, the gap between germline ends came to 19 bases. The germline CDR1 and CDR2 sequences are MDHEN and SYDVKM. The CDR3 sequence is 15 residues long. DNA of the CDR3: TGTGCCAGCAGTTATGCGGGCCAACCCGTTCGGCCCCAGCATTTT. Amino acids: CASSYAGQPVRPQHF.

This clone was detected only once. The CDR3 is CASQVNTIYF. The CDR3 DNA reads as TGCGCCAGTCAGGTTAACACCATATATTTT. J is TRBJ1-3 and V is TRBV10-1; D gene ambiguous. Germline V gives CDR1 WNHNN, CDR2 SYGVQD (reference sequence). This CDR3 spans 10 amino acids. Trimming removed 9 bases from V and 7 bases from J, with 7 bases in between.

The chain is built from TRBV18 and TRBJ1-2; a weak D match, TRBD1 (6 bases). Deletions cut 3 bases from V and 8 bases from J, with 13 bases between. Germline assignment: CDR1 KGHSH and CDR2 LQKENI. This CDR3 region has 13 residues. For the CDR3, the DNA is TGTGCCAGCTCACCCGATACAGGGTTCGGCTACACCTTC. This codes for CASSPDTGFGYTF. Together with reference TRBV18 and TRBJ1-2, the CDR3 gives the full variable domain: NAGVMQNPRHLVRRRGQEARLRCSPMKGHSHVYWYRQLPEEGLKFMVYLQKENIIDESGMPKERFSAEFPKEGPSILRIQQVVRGDSAAYFCASSPDTGFGYTFGSGTRLTVV.

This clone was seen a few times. The CDR3 DNA follows: TGTGCCAGTAGTGACAGGGGAGGCAATCAGCCCCAGCATTTT. This encodes CASSDRGGNQPQHF. V and J are TRBV19 and TRBJ1-5, with 8 bases matching TRBD1. The CDR3 has 14 residues. Unmatched junction bases numbered 2, after V lost 5 bases and J lost 2 bases. In germline, CDR1 is LNHDA, CDR2 SQIVND (reference sequence).

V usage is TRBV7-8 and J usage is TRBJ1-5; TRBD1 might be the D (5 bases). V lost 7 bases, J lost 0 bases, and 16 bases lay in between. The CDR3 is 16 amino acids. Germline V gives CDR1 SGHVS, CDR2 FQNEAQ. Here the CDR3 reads CASNIFGGFSNQPQHF. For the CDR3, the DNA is TGTGCCAGCAACATCTTCGGGGGGTTTAGCAATCAGCCCCAGCATTTT.

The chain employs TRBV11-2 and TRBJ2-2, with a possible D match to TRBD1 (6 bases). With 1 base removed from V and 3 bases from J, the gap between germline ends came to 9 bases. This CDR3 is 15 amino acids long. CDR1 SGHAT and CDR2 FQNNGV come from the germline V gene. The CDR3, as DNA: TGTGCCAGCAGCTTAGGCAGGACAGACACCGGGGAGCTGTTTTTT. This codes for CASSLGRTDTGELFF.

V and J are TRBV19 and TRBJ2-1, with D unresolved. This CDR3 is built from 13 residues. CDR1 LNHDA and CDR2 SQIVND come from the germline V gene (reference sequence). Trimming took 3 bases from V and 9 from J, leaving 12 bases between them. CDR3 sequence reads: CASSIYSLGEQFF. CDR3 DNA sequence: TGTGCCAGTAGTATTTACAGTTTAGGTGAGCAGTTCTTC.

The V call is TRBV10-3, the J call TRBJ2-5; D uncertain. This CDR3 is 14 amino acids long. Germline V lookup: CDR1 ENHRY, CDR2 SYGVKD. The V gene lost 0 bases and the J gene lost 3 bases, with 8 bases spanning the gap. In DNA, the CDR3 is TGTGCCATCAGTGAGTCGCACGGTGAAGAGACCCAGTACTTC. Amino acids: CAISESHGEETQYF.